The rows below give T cell receptor beta chains drawn from one sample of a study of cytomegalovirus exposure and HLA in healthy donors. The table came from immunoSEQ multiplex PCR; TCRdb's copy has only in-frame clones and leaves some out. The table lists 150,000 or so clones. The specimen sequenced was PBMCs. All receptors derive from a woman aged 45-59 years in good health and CMV-seronegative. CDR3s include the opening cysteine and the closing phenylalanine or tryptophan. The D gene is left open where the match is weak.

TRBJ1-1 TRBD1 TRBV7-2 TGTGCCAGCAGCTTCGGACAGGCGTACACTGAAGCTTTCTTT CASSFGQAYTEAFF
TRBJ1-1 - TRBV28 TGTGCCAGCAGTTTAAGGATGGAGGCTTTCTTT CASSLRMEAFF
TRBJ1-2 TRBD1 TRBV5-1 TGCGCCAGCAGCCCCAGGACAGGGGGCGAGAGATATGGCTACACCTTC CASSPRTGGERYGYTF
TRBJ1-5 TRBD1 TRBV7-2 TGTGCCAGCAGCTTAGTGGACAGGGTTCAGCCCCAGCATTTT CASSLVDRVQPQHF
TRBJ2-5 TRBD1 TRBV6-1 TGTGCCAGCAGGGACAGGGGAGAGACCCAGTACTTC CASRDRGETQYF
TRBJ2-7 - TRBV19 TGTGCCAGTAGTAACACAGGTTCCTACGAGCAGTACTTC CASSNTGSYEQYF
TRBJ2-1 TRBD2 TRBV9 TGTGCCAGCAGCCCCTGGACTAGCGGGAGCTACAATGAGCAGTTCTTC CASSPWTSGSYNEQFF
TRBJ1-4 - TRBV10-3 TGTGCCATCAGTGAAGTAGCAGGGGAAAAACTGTTTTTT CAISEVAGEKLFF
TRBJ1-4 TRBD1 TRBV19 TGTGCCAGTAGTATAGTAGGCGACAGGGTCGCGAAACTGTTTTTT CASSIVGDRVAKLFF
TRBJ1-1 - TRBV28 TGTGCCAGCAGTTTGTGGGGGCCCAACACTGAAGCTTTCTTT CASSLWGPNTEAFF
TRBJ1-4 - TRBV30 TGTGCCTGGACCCTCCCGGGAAATGAAAAACTGTTTTTT CAWTLPGNEKLFF
TRBJ1-2 - TRBV27 TGTGCCAGCAGTTTATCCCGAGCCTATGGCTACACCTTC CASSLSRAYGYTF
TRBJ2-7 TRBD1 TRBV19 TGTGCCAGTAAGAACCGGGACAGGGACTTCTACGAGCAGTACTTC CASKNRDRDFYEQYF
TRBJ2-1 - TRBV13 TGTGCCAGCAGCTTACGGTCAGGGGGGTACAATGAGCAGTTCTTC CASSLRSGGYNEQFF
TRBJ1-2 - TRBV27 TGTGCCAGCAGCCGACATAACTATGGCTACACCTTC CASSRHNYGYTF
TRBJ1-2 TRBD1 TRBV18 TGTGCCAGCTCACCGGGACAGGGAACATATGGCTACACCTTC CASSPGQGTYGYTF
TRBJ2-3 TRBD2 TRBV19 TGTGCCAGTAATCTGTTGGGGGGGGGTAGCACAGATACGCAGTATTTT CASNLLGGGSTDTQYF
TRBJ2-3 TRBD2 TRBV6-6 TGTGCCAGCAAAATAGCGGGAGGGGTAGATACGCAGTATTTT CASKIAGGVDTQYF
TRBJ2-3 - TRBV19 TGTGCCAGTAGTTGGCAGGCGCTCCAGACAGATACGCAGTATTTT CASSWQALQTDTQYF
TRBJ1-1 - TRBV4-2 TGTGCCAGCCGCCGGCAGGGGAACACTGAAGCTTTCTTT CASRRQGNTEAFF
TRBJ1-1 - TRBV6-6 TGTGCCAGCAGTACCACTACAGGGAACACTGAAGCTTTCTTT CASSTTTGNTEAFF
TRBJ1-5 TRBD1 TRBV29-1 TGCAGCGTTTACCGGGACAGGGGGTTTCGCAATCAGCCCCAGCATTTT CSVYRDRGFRNQPQHF
TRBJ2-7 - TRBV18 TGTGCCAGCTCACCTCCCCAGTTGGGGGGATACGAGCAGTACTTC CASSPPQLGGYEQYF
TRBJ2-2 TRBD1 TRBV5-4 TGTGCCAGCGGCCGGGACAGAAACACCGGGGAGCTGTTTTTT CASGRDRNTGELFF
TRBJ1-1 - TRBV6-1 TGTGCCAGCAGTGGTCACAGGAACAGTCAAAACACTGAAGCTTTCTTT CASSGHRNSQNTEAFF
TRBJ2-3 TRBD1 TRBV6-5 TGTGCCAGCAGAGGACAGGGCTCAGATACGCAGTATTTT CASRGQGSDTQYF
TRBJ2-5 TRBD2 TRBV7-2 TGTGCCAGCAGCTTCCAGCGGGGGATGGAGACCCAGTACTTC CASSFQRGMETQYF
TRBJ2-1 - TRBV30 TGTGCCTGGAGGGAGAGCTCCGACAATGAGCAGTTCTTC CAWRESSDNEQFF
TRBJ1-2 TRBD1 TRBV27 TGTGCCAGCAGGACAGGGGTCGATGGCTACACCTTC CASRTGVDGYTF
TRBJ2-3 TRBD2 TRBV9 TGTGCCAGCAGCCGGACTAGCGGACAAGATACGCAGTATTTT CASSRTSGQDTQYF
TRBJ2-3 TRBD1 TRBV6-5 TGTGCCGGCCTGACAGGGCGCACAGATACGCAGTATTTT CAGLTGRTDTQYF
TRBJ1-2 - TRBV5-1 TGCGCCAGCAGCCGTGGACAGCTCCCTAACTATGGCTACACCTTC CASSRGQLPNYGYTF
TRBJ1-5 - TRBV5-6 TGTGCCAGCAGCTCCTTTAGAGGGGAGGGCAATCAGCCCCAGCATTTT CASSSFRGEGNQPQHF
TRBJ2-2 TRBD2 TRBV7-3 TGTGCCAGCAGCTTAGCTAGCGGTAGGAACACCGGGGAGCTGTTTTTT CASSLASGRNTGELFF
TRBJ2-7 TRBD2 TRBV7-2 TGTGCCAGCAGCTTAACGAGCGGGAGGGCCTACGAGCAGTACTTC CASSLTSGRAYEQYF
TRBJ2-3 - TRBV18 TGTGCCAGCTCAGCGACTAGGGGGGGAGATACGCAGTATTTT CASSATRGGDTQYF
TRBJ2-7 TRBD2 TRBV6-6 TGTGCCAGCAGGGAGAGCGGGGGGCGCTCCTACGAGCAGTACTTC CASRESGGRSYEQYF
TRBJ2-3 TRBD1 TRBV7-2 TGTGCCAGCAGCCGACAGGGTGGCCGCACAGATACGCAGTATTTT CASSRQGGRTDTQYF
TRBJ1-2 - TRBV9 TGTGCCAGCAGCGAGGCGGGGGGCAACTATGGCTACACCTTC CASSEAGGNYGYTF
TRBJ2-7 - TRBV9 TGTGCCAGCAGCTACACCCCCGAGGAAAGCTCCTACGAGCAGTACTTC CASSYTPEESSYEQYF
TRBJ1-4 TRBD1 TRBV4-2 TGTGCCAGCAGCCTGCCCGGGACAGGGGTTGAAAAACTGTTTTTT CASSLPGTGVEKLFF
TRBJ2-1 TRBD2 TRBV5-1 TGCGCCAGCAGCTCGGGCGGGGGCTCCTACAATGAGCAGTTCTTC CASSSGGGSYNEQFF
TRBJ2-5 TRBD2 TRBV5-1 TGCGCCAGCAGCTCGGGGGGACTAGCGGGAGGAGAGACCCAGTACTTC CASSSGGLAGGETQYF
TRBJ2-3 TRBD2 TRBV27 TGTGCCAGCAGTTTACTAGCGGCTAGCACAGATACGCAGTATTTT CASSLLAASTDTQYF
TRBJ1-2 - TRBV6-5 TGTGCCAGCAGCACGGACAGTAACTATGGCTACACCTTC CASSTDSNYGYTF
TRBJ2-7 TRBD2 TRBV10-2 TGCGCCAGCAGTGGCGGGACTAGCGTGCCGTACTTC CASSGGTSVPYF
TRBJ2-7 - TRBV5-1 TGCGCCAGCAGCTTGGCCGGGGAGGCCTACGAGCAGTACTTC CASSLAGEAYEQYF
TRBJ2-7 TRBD1 TRBV5-1 TGCGCCAGCAGCAACCAGACAGGGGGCTCCTACGAGCAGTACTTC CASSNQTGGSYEQYF
TRBJ2-2 - TRBV18 TGTGCCAGCCTCACCAGGGGCGCTACGGAGAACACCGGGGAGCTGTTTTTT CASLTRGATENTGELFF
TRBJ1-2 TRBD1 TRBV19 TGTGCCAGTAGTAACCCCGACAGGGTTGCTGGCTACACCTTC CASSNPDRVAGYTF